This T cell receptor beta chain was observed in a study of OX40 agonist ivuxolimab in advanced cancers. Turning to the study itself: Patients were infused with ivuxolimab every 2 weeks at 0.01 to 10 mg/kg. Dose-escalation cases comprised hepatocellular carcinoma, melanoma, renal cell or head and neck cancer.

Measured with immunoSEQ multiplex PCR; TCRdb has only the in-frame clones, and not every one. In the table there are about 73,000 clones, around 86% of which are singletons. The study, taken as a whole, reports: CD8+ T cells averaged more expanded clones than CD4+. Both CD4+ and CD8+ T cell populations in blood had undergone clonal expansion by week 6 at 0.1 to 3.0 mg/kg.

Losses at the gene ends were 4 bases for V and 1 base for J; bases not matched to a gene: 9. The CDR3 consists of 17 residues. CDR1 SGHTA and CDR2 FQGTGA come from the germline V gene. As for this clone: Its antigen is currently unknown.

The source material was CD4+ or CD8+ T cells sorted from blood, sampled in a trial of the OX40 agonist ivuxolimab. The TCR comes from an adult with an advanced solid tumor such as melanoma, head and neck, liver or kidney cancer. The chain carries TRBV7-3 and TRBJ1-1; 10 positions agree with TRBD1. The CDR3 coding sequence is TGTGCCAGCAGCTCCGGCGGGACAGGGGCCTCGAACACTGAAGCTTTCTTT. This translates into CASSSGGTGASNTEAFF.